The 12 T cell receptor beta chains listed next were all sequenced from one sample in a study of blood T cells in healthy people across ages. Using a J-beta primer mix together with a sample-barcoded 5' primer, a second PCR was run for roughly 7 to 12 cycles. TCRdb re-called the 5' RACE reads with MiXCR, one entry per CDR3 protein. The sample yields around 690,000 distinct CDR3 sequences, around three fifths seen once. Sequenced sample: blood. These receptors came from a man aged 55 to 70 in good health.

V gene TRBV11-2 combines with J gene TRBJ2-1; D is undetermined. V was trimmed by 1 base and J by 3 bases, leaving 7 bases between them. Germline loops: CDR1 SGHAT, CDR2 FQNNGV. The CDR3 has 14 residues. The CDR3 protein is CASSLGLCYNEQFF. CDR3 bases: TGTGCCAGCAGCTTAGGACTGTGCTACAATGAGCAGTTCTTC.

This clonotype was seen a handful of times. CDR3 amino acids: CASSETAKETQYF. For the CDR3, the DNA is TGTGCCAGCAGCGAGACTGCTAAAGAGACCCAGTACTTC. This rearrangement joins TRBV7-9 to TRBJ2-5; D is ambiguous. Per the germline V gene, CDR1 is SEHNR and CDR2 is FQNEAQ (reference sequence). The V gene lost 5 bases and the J gene lost 3 bases, with 10 bases spanning the gap. This CDR3 is 13 amino acids long. Full variable domain (rest looked up from reference TRBV7-9 and TRBJ2-5): DTGVSQNPRHKITKRGQNVTFRCDPISEHNRLYWYRQTLGQGPEFLTYFQNEAQLEKSRLLSDRFSAERPKGSFSTLEIQRTEQGDSAMYLCASSETAKETQYFGPGTRLLVL.

This clonotype was detected a few times. The J gene is TRBJ1-1, the V gene TRBV7-2; possible D gene TRBD1, 6 bases. From germline, CDR1 is SGHTA and CDR2 FQGNSA. This CDR3 comprises 16 residues. Trimming cost V 3 bases and J 0 bases, with 14 bases left between them. Here the CDR3 reads CASSFELQGLNTEAFF. The CDR3 DNA sequence: TGTGCCAGCAGCTTTGAGCTACAGGGCTTGAACACTGAAGCTTTCTTT. The variable domain in full, completed from reference TRBV7-2 and TRBJ1-1, reads GAGVSQSPSNKVTEKGKDVELRCDPISGHTALYWYRQSLGQGLEFLIYFQGNSAPDKSGLPSDRFSAERTGGSVSTLTIQRTQQEDSAVYLCASSFELQGLNTEAFFGQGTRLTVV.

This chain links TRBV4-1 with TRBJ2-1; weak D call: TRBD2 (5 bases). With 0 bases removed from V and 12 bases from J, the gap between germline ends came to 12 bases. Germline assignment: CDR1 MGHRA and CDR2 YSYEKL. The CDR3 spans 13 residues. The CDR3 sequence is CASSQDPGSAQFF. The DNA for the CDR3 is TGCGCCAGCAGCCAAGATCCGGGTAGCGCGCAGTTCTTC.

This chain's CDR3 is CSVSTPSYGQYF. DNA for the CDR3: TGCAGCGTCAGTACTCCGTCCTACGGGCAGTACTTC. The genes are TRBV29-1 and TRBJ2-5; D gene unclear. The CDR3 is made up of 12 amino acids. The V end lost 6 bases, the J end lost 11 bases, and 19 bases lay between the germline ends. Looked up from germline, CDR1 is SQVTM and CDR2 is ANQGSEA.

The chain recombines TRBV5-6 with TRBJ2-5; a possible D gene is TRBD1 (6 bases). The J call may be wrong; the DNA end is better matched by TRBJ2-7. Germline V lookup: CDR1 SGHDT, CDR2 YYEEEE. The CDR3 runs 15 residues. CDR3 sequence: CASSLVVGGVYEQYF. CDR3 in DNA: TGTGCCAGCAGCTTGGTGGTAGGGGGAGTTTACGAGCAGTACTTC.

The chain links TRBV25-1 to TRBJ2-1; D perhaps matches TRBD1 (6 bases). The germline V and J ends were trimmed by 3 bases and 7 bases, with 16 bases remaining between them. The CDR3 runs 15 residues. CDR1 and CDR2 (germline): MGHDK, SYGVNS. The CDR3 is CASSEAGEFRNEQFF. CDR3 sequence (DNA): TGTGCCAGCAGTGAGGCAGGGGAATTTAGGAATGAGCAGTTCTTC.

The rearrangement joins TRBV7-8 to TRBJ2-7; 10 bases map to TRBD1. Trimming cost V 0 bases and J 6 bases; bases outside gene matches: 5. This CDR3 spans 15 amino acids. Per germline, CDR1 SGHVS and CDR2 FQNEAQ. CDR3: CASSLAGTGESEQYF. The CDR3 region has the DNA TGTGCCAGCAGCTTAGCGGGGACAGGGGAGAGCGAGCAGTACTTC.

The V gene is TRBV6-4, the J gene TRBJ2-5; D may be TRBD2 (5 bases). Germline V CDR1 and CDR2: MRHNA, SNTAGT. V was clipped by 3 bases and J by 2 bases, with 7 bases between them. The CDR3 totals 13 residues. CDR3 region: CASSEDYQETQYF. CDR3 coding DNA: TGTGCCAGCAGTGAAGACTATCAAGAGACCCAGTACTTC.

The chain is built from TRBV12-3 or TRBV12-4 and TRBJ2-3; D not resolved. Trimming cost V 3 bases and J 6 bases, with 10 bases left between them. The CDR3 is 13 amino acids. CDR3 sequence reads: CASSFFSRDTQYF. The CDR3 bases are TGTGCCAGCAGTTTCTTCAGCAGGGATACGCAGTATTTT.

V gene TRBV5-1 combines with J gene TRBJ2-3; no clear D gene. The ends were cut back, 0 bases at V and 5 bases at J, with 10 bases in the middle. Germline CDR1 and CDR2: SGHRS and YFSETQ. The CDR3 is 14 residues long. The CDR3 DNA sequence: TGCGCCAGCAGCTTGGAAACTACTTTAGATACGCAGTATTTT. Translating it yields CASSLETTLDTQYF.

The genes are TRBV6-1 and TRBJ2-1; TRBD1 is a possible D gene (5 bases). The germline CDR1 and CDR2 sequences are MNHNS and SASEGT. Deletions cut 10 bases from V and 0 bases from J, with 10 bases between. The CDR3 consists of 13 residues. CDR3 DNA sequence: TGTGCCACCATGACAGACTCCTACAATGAGCAGTTCTTC. Translation: CATMTDSYNEQFF.